The clone carrying this T cell receptor (beta chain) is a singleton in its sample. What it binds is unknown. The sample belongs to a study of shared clonotypes between healthy human individuals. V was pared by 10 bases and J by 8 bases, with 18 bases between. The CDR3 loop spans 13 amino acids. Germline V gene sequence: CDR1 MDHEN, CDR2 SYDVKM. Study-wide points: Sampling covered nothing but blood. Tissue TCR repertoires likely differ from those found in blood. Clonotype sharing among donors likely depends on sequencing depth.

Measured with immunoSEQ multiplex PCR; TCRdb has only the in-frame clones, and not every one. The sample holds roughly 500,000 clones, around four fifths seen once. This clonotype was obtained from a woman aged 40 to 50 in good health. Some clones in this sample may be carry-over from other donors' samples. The chain carries TRBV28 and TRBJ1-5; D is unresolved. The sequenced sample consisted of PBMCs. Here the CDR3 reads CATNPSDGKPQHF. CDR3 nucleotide sequence: TGTGCCACCAACCCCTCGGACGGGAAGCCCCAGCATTTT.